A single sample gave rise to the 28 T cell receptor beta chains below, sequenced in a study of blood T cell repertoires in COVID-19. Profiling relied on immunoSEQ multiplex PCR, and the TCRdb table lists in-frame clones only, not all of them. Here the sample spans roughly 130,000 clones, about four fifths being singletons. The sequenced sample was peripheral blood. Source of these receptors: a woman between 50 and 59 years old with acute or convalescent COVID-19.

This clone was found a few times. V usage is TRBV6-5 and J usage is TRBJ2-2; 9 bases are a match to TRBD1. Germline lookup yields CDR1 MNHEY and CDR2 SVGAGI. After removal of 5 bases from V and 2 bases from J, the junction contained 3 bases not matched to a gene. CDR3 length equals 15 residues. The CDR3 protein is CASSRDRVNTGELFF. CDR3 DNA: TGTGCCAGCAGTCGGGACAGGGTAAACACCGGGGAGCTGTTTTTT.

The chain uses TRBV7-6 and TRBJ2-3; 7 bases align to TRBD2. Germline CDR1 is SGHVS and CDR2 is FNYEAQ. This CDR3 region has 17 residues. The V segment lost 1 base and the J segment 0 bases; nucleotides outside the gene matches: 7. The CDR3 loop is CASSLERGVHSTDTQYF. The CDR3 DNA follows: TGTGCCAGCAGCTTAGAACGGGGGGTCCATAGCACAGATACGCAGTATTTT.

The chain is built from TRBV2 and TRBJ1-4, with 9 positions matching TRBD1. Germline CDR1 is SNHLY and CDR2 is FYNNEI. The CDR3 contains 17 residues. J lost 2 bases, V lost 4 bases, and 8 bases had no gene match. The CDR3 bases are TGTGCCAGCAGTGTCGGGACAGGGAGAGCGACTAATGAAAAACTGTTTTTT. Protein: CASSVGTGRATNEKLFF. Complete variable domain (other parts from reference TRBV2 and TRBJ1-4): EPEVTQTPSHQVTQMGQEVILRCVPISNHLYFYWYRQILGQKVEFLVSFYNNEISEKSEIFDDQFSVERPDGSNFTLKIRSTKLEDSAMYFCASSVGTGRATNEKLFFGSGTQLSVL.

There are a few counts of this clone. CDR3 nucleotides: TGTGCCAGCAGTGAAAAGACAGGGGCGAACTATGGCTACACCTTC. It translates to CASSEKTGANYGYTF. The genes are TRBV6-1 and TRBJ1-2; 8 nucleotides align to TRBD1. CDR1 is MNHNS, CDR2 SASEGT, per germline. J was trimmed by 2 bases and V by 2 bases; bases with no gene match: 4. The CDR3 totals 15 residues.

This sequence joins TRBV10-3 and TRBJ1-4; 7 bases are a match to TRBD1. The CDR3 totals 13 residues. Germline trimming cut 10 bases from V and 3 bases from J; bases unmatched to any gene: 5. Germline V gives CDR1 ENHRY, CDR2 SYGVKD. The CDR3 coding sequence is TGTGCCACCGGGGACAGCCCTAATGAAAAACTGTTTTTT. Encoded protein: CATGDSPNEKLFF.

V is TRBV19 and J is TRBJ1-1, with TRBD1 as a possible D gene (5 bases). V dropped 4 bases and J dropped 2 bases, with 14 bases sitting between them. This CDR3 region has 15 residues. Germline V gives CDR1 LNHDA, CDR2 SQIVND (reference sequence). The CDR3 spells CASSTAGSFNTEAFF. The CDR3, as DNA: TGTGCCAGTAGTACGGCAGGGTCCTTCAACACTGAAGCTTTCTTT.

This clone came up once. The chain couples TRBV19 to TRBJ2-7, with unresolved D. Trimming removed 4 bases at V and 3 bases at J, with 10 bases between. Germline CDR1 and CDR2: LNHDA and SQIVND (reference sequence). This CDR3 has 13 amino acids. The DNA of the CDR3 is TGTGCCAGTAGTAAAGAGGCAAACTACGAGCAGTACTTC. This gives the protein CASSKEANYEQYF.

The rearrangement uses TRBV5-6 and TRBJ2-7; TRBD1 aligns across 10 bases. V shed 4 bases, J shed 3 bases, and the junction held 13 bases outside the gene matches. Looked up from germline, CDR1 is SGHDT and CDR2 is YYEEEE. This CDR3 has 17 residues. The chain's CDR3 is CASSGRDRGPLYYEQYF. The CDR3 DNA follows: TGTGCCAGCAGCGGACGGGACAGGGGTCCCCTCTACTACGAGCAGTACTTC. The full variable domain, in which reference TRBV5-6 and TRBJ2-7 provide the parts outside the CDR3, is DAGVTQSPTHLIKTRGQQVTLRCSPKSGHDTVSWYQQALGQGPQFIFQYYEEEERQRGNFPDRFSGHQFPNYSSELNVNALLLGDSALYLCASSGRDRGPLYYEQYFGPGTRLTVT.

This clone appeared a single time. V is TRBV28 and J is TRBJ1-4, with 9 nucleotides matching TRBD1. Germline CDR1 is MDHEN and CDR2 is SYDVKM. The V segment lost 5 bases and the J segment 5 bases; nucleotides outside the gene matches: 3. This CDR3 is built from 14 residues. For the CDR3, the DNA is TGTGCCAGCAGTGTGACAGGGGGGAATGAAAAACTGTTTTTT. Translated, it gives CASSVTGGNEKLFF.

The rearrangement uses TRBV24-1 and TRBJ1-5; 7 bases agree with TRBD1. Germline loops: CDR1 KGHDR, CDR2 SFDVKD. This CDR3 is 15 amino acids long. The V gene end was trimmed by 4 bases and the J gene end by 5 bases; junction bases not matched to a gene: 7. This chain's CDR3 is CATSDPDRVDQPQHF. The CDR3 DNA reads TGTGCCACCAGTGACCCCGACAGGGTGGATCAGCCCCAGCATTTT.

The V call is TRBV2, the J call TRBJ1-2, with TRBD1 matching over 11 bases. CDR1 SNHLY and CDR2 FYNNEI come from the germline V gene. With 4 bases clipped from V and 5 bases from J, the junction kept 3 bases outside the gene matches. The CDR3 runs to 14 residues. CDR3: CASSVGTGGYGYTF. The DNA of the CDR3 is TGTGCCAGCAGTGTCGGGACAGGGGGTTATGGCTACACCTTC.

This clone has just one count. J is TRBJ1-5 and V is TRBV27, with D possibly TRBD1 on 6 matching bases. Deletions cut 2 bases from V and 4 bases from J, with 12 bases between. From germline, CDR1 is MNHEY and CDR2 SMNVEV (reference sequence). This CDR3 comprises 15 residues. The CDR3 loop is CASSLRGIRNQPQHF. CDR3 bases: TGTGCCAGCAGTTTAAGGGGGATTCGGAATCAGCCCCAGCATTTT.

V usage is TRBV30 and J usage is TRBJ1-4; D is ambiguous. CDR1 is GTSNPN and CDR2 is SVGIG in the germline V gene (reference sequence). V was shortened by 0 bases and J by 5 bases, with 10 bases between the two germline ends. The CDR3 is 14 residues long. CDR3: CAWSVNSINEKLFF. The CDR3 nucleotides read TGTGCCTGGAGTGTAAACAGCATAAATGAAAAACTGTTTTTT.

V and J are TRBV3-1 (or the pseudogene TRBV3-2) and TRBJ1-6; TRBD1 matches 7 bases. Losses at the gene ends were 0 bases for V and 5 bases for J; bases not matched to a gene: 7. This CDR3 region has 17 residues. CDR1 and CDR2 (germline): LGHDT, YNNKEL (reference sequence). The CDR3 DNA follows: TGTGCCAGCAGCCAAGACCCAGGGGGGTTGCATAATTCACCCCTCCACTTT. Amino acid sequence: CASSQDPGGLHNSPLHF.

The sample holds one count of this clone. V and J are TRBV6-5 and TRBJ2-1; the D is unclear. Trimming removed 6 bases from V and 0 bases from J, with 9 bases in between. The CDR3 consists of 14 residues. Germline V lookup: CDR1 MNHEY, CDR2 SVGAGI. CDR3 sequence (DNA): TGTGCCAGCAGCTTAACTCGCTCCTACAATGAGCAGTTCTTC. Protein: CASSLTRSYNEQFF.

The table lists this clone with a few counts. The chain is built from TRBV5-1 and TRBJ1-6; 9 bases map to TRBD1. Per germline, CDR1 SGHRS and CDR2 YFSETQ. CDR3 length: 14 amino acids. Trimming took 5 bases from V and 7 from J; bases not matched to a gene: 4. CDR3 bases: TGCGCCAGCAGTCCGGGACAGGGAAATTCACCCCTCCACTTT. This sequence encodes CASSPGQGNSPLHF.

V is TRBV7-3 and J is TRBJ2-7, with 8 nucleotides matching TRBD1. This CDR3 is 13 amino acids long. Germline trimming cut 5 bases from V and 5 bases from J; bases unmatched to any gene: 5. CDR1 is SGHTA and CDR2 is FQGTGA in the germline V gene. CDR3 amino acids: CASSPRTGHEQYF. CDR3 in DNA: TGTGCCAGCAGCCCCAGGACAGGGCACGAGCAGTACTTC.

Relative to its sample, this clone is medium-sized. The gene calls are TRBV6-5 and TRBJ1-6; 7 nucleotides agree with TRBD1. Germline V gene lookup returns CDR1 MNHEY and CDR2 SVGAGI. This CDR3 region has 14 residues. With V trimmed by 7 bases and J by 7 bases, 7 bases remained unmatched. The CDR3 here is CASTQDRVNSPLHF. The CDR3 nucleotides read TGTGCCAGCACTCAAGACAGGGTGAATTCACCCCTCCACTTT.

The gene calls are TRBV5-1 and TRBJ2-7, with D possibly matching TRBD1 (7 bases). Germline-derived CDR1 and CDR2 are SGHRS and YFSETQ. The CDR3 consists of 16 residues. Trimming removed 3 bases from V and 2 bases from J, with 18 bases in between. The CDR3: CASSWGDRTQTYEQYF. Written as DNA, the CDR3 is TGCGCCAGCAGCTGGGGGGACAGAACACAGACCTACGAGCAGTACTTC.

The chain is built from TRBV2 and TRBJ1-2; weak D call: TRBD1 (5 bases). Trimming cost V 5 bases and J 2 bases, with 12 bases left between them. Germline CDR1 is SNHLY and CDR2 is FYNNEI. The CDR3 consists of 14 residues. In DNA form, the CDR3 reads TGTGCCAGCAGTAAGGGACGGGAGAACTATGGCTACACCTTC. Translating it yields CASSKGRENYGYTF.

The chain has TRBV6-2 or TRBV6-3 and TRBJ1-2, with D unclear. Germline CDR1 and CDR2: MNHEY and SVGEGT. Trimming cost V 2 bases and J 6 bases, with 7 bases left between them. The length of the CDR3 is 12 residues. This chain's CDR3 is CASSYRVDGYTF. The CDR3 coding sequence is TGTGCCAGCAGTTACCGGGTGGATGGCTACACCTTC.

This clone was detected only a few times. The gene calls are TRBV24-1 and TRBJ2-4; D possibly corresponds to TRBD2 (6 bases). The V end was cut by 3 bases, the J end by 5 bases, with 13 bases between. This CDR3 comprises 15 residues. Per germline, CDR1 KGHDR and CDR2 SFDVKD. The CDR3 loop reads CATSDRREVQNIQYF. CDR3 nucleotides: TGTGCCACCAGTGATCGGAGGGAGGTCCAAAACATTCAGTACTTC.

This chain links TRBV21-1 with TRBJ1-4. TRBV21-1 is deemed a pseudogene. CDR3 size: 16 residues. In DNA, the CDR3 is TGTGCCAGCAGCCCTCCCGGACTCTTAAGCCCCGACAAACTGTTTTTT. Its translation: CASSPPGLLSPDKLFF.

The DNA of the CDR3 is TGTGCCAGCAGCTTATACGGACAGGGGGATCAGCCCCAGCATTTT. This encodes CASSLYGQGDQPQHF. This chain joins TRBV11-2 and TRBJ1-5; 10 bases line up with TRBD1. This CDR3 contains 15 residues. From germline, CDR1 is SGHAT and CDR2 FQNNGV. V shed 2 bases and J 5 bases; nucleotides not matched to a gene: 3.

This chain connects TRBV2 to TRBJ2-7; 9 bases are shared with TRBD2. The CDR3 has 13 amino acids. CDR1 and CDR2 from the germline V gene are SNHLY and FYNNEI. Trimming cost V 4 bases and J 7 bases; bases outside gene matches: 5. The CDR3 DNA reads as TGTGCCAGCAGTGGGGGACTAGCCAGAGAGCAGTACTTC. Its translation: CASSGGLAREQYF.

This clone has only one observation. The chain uses TRBV5-8 and TRBJ2-3; a weak D match, TRBD2 (5 bases). The CDR3 totals 14 residues. V gave up 3 bases and J gave up 2 bases, with 10 bases separating them. Germline CDR1 and CDR2: SGHTS and YDEGEE. This chain's CDR3 is CASSSGLATDTQYF. The CDR3, as DNA: TGTGCCAGCAGCTCCGGTCTAGCCACAGATACGCAGTATTTT.

This clone was counted a single time. CDR3 sequence reads: CASSQDSMNTEAFF. The DNA of the CDR3 is TGCGCCAGCAGCCAGGACTCGATGAACACTGAAGCTTTCTTT. The chain recombines TRBV4-1 with TRBJ1-1, with no clear D. The CDR3 contains 14 residues. CDR1 and CDR2 from the germline V gene are MGHRA and YSYEKL. Trimming took off 3 bases at V and 0 bases at J, with 8 bases between the two ends.

The chain employs TRBV18 and TRBJ2-5; D unresolved. The CDR3 length is 14 residues. Germline V gene lookup returns CDR1 KGHSH and CDR2 LQKENI. Trimming cost V 0 bases and J 5 bases, with 10 bases left between them. The CDR3 here is CASSPPASRETQYF. The DNA of the CDR3 is TGTGCCAGCTCACCACCCGCGTCGCGGGAGACCCAGTACTTC.